Below, 30 T cell receptor beta chains from the same sample are listed, as sequenced in a study of control samples from healthy donors and cancer patients. Sequencing used immunoSEQ multiplex PCR; TCRdb keeps in-frame clones, though not all of them. The table shows about 120,000 clones, with roughly 88% occurring only once. Sequenced material: blood. The source of these receptors is a man aged 35 to 55 in good health.

The J gene is TRBJ2-5, the V gene TRBV19, with 13 bases lining up with TRBD2. Germline V CDR1 and CDR2: LNHDA, SQIVND (reference sequence). The CDR3 consists of 16 residues. Germline trimming cut 5 bases from V and 1 base from J; bases unmatched to any gene: 4. CDR3 residues: CASSDRLAGGQETQYF. CDR3 nucleotide sequence: TGTGCCAGTAGTGACCGACTAGCGGGGGGCCAAGAGACCCAGTACTTC.

The table lists this clone with a count of one. The gene calls are TRBV19 and TRBJ1-2, with 7 bases fitting TRBD1. This CDR3 spans 18 amino acids. Germline lookup yields CDR1 LNHDA and CDR2 SQIVND (reference sequence). The J segment lost 3 bases and the V segment lost 1 base, leaving 14 bases of the junction unmatched. CDR3 nucleotide sequence: TGTGCCAGTAGTATAGCACGGGGGACAGACGATAATTACTATGGCTACACCTTC. Translation: CASSIARGTDDNYYGYTF.

This chain joins TRBV29-1 and TRBJ1-2; a possible D gene is TRBD1 (6 bases). Germline V gene lookup returns CDR1 SQVTM and CDR2 ANQGSEA. V lost 7 bases, J lost 2 bases, and 14 bases lay in between. CDR3 length: 13 residues. The CDR3 bases are TGCAGCGCCATAGACGACAGGAACTATGGCTACACCTTC. Its protein product is CSAIDDRNYGYTF.

The chain combines TRBV28 with TRBJ2-3; D not certain. V was clipped by 7 bases and J by 2 bases, with 13 bases between them. CDR1 and CDR2 (germline): MDHEN, SYDVKM. The length of the CDR3 is 14 residues. The CDR3 nucleotides read TGTGCCAGCATTCGGAGACCCACCACAGATACGCAGTATTTT. This codes for CASIRRPTTDTQYF. Filled out from reference TRBV28 and TRBJ2-3, the complete variable domain reads DVKVTQSSRYLVKRTGEKVFLECVQDMDHENMFWYRQDPGLGLRLIYFSYDVKMKEKGDIPEGYSVSREKKERFSLILESASTNQTSMYLCASIRRPTTDTQYFGPGTRLTVL.

This sequence joins TRBV6-5 and TRBJ1-2, with D perhaps TRBD1 (5 bases). Trimming removed 0 bases from V and 2 bases from J, with 10 bases in between. Germline values: CDR1 MNHEY, CDR2 SVGAGI. The CDR3 spans 15 residues. The CDR3 loop reads CASSYSRGRNYGYTF. CDR3 coding DNA: TGTGCCAGCAGTTACTCAAGGGGCAGAAACTATGGCTACACCTTC.

The chain links TRBV13 to TRBJ2-7; the D gene is possibly TRBD1 (6 bases). The CDR3 extends over 17 amino acids. The V and J ends lost 0 bases and 1 base respectively, with 16 bases between them. CDR1 is PRHDT, CDR2 FYEKMQ, per germline (reference sequence). CDR3 amino acids: CASSLGLHREFSYEQYF. CDR3 DNA: TGTGCCAGCAGCTTAGGCCTACACAGGGAGTTTTCCTACGAGCAGTACTTC.

V gene TRBV7-8 combines with J gene TRBJ1-5; tentatively, D is TRBD1 (6 bases). The germline CDR1 and CDR2 sequences are SGHVS and FQNEAQ. The CDR3 is 15 residues long. V was clipped by 7 bases and J by 1 base, with 14 bases between them. The CDR3 spells CASTPDRLSNQPQHF. CDR3 DNA: TGTGCCAGCACCCCGGACAGACTAAGCAATCAGCCCCAGCATTTT.

This chain joins TRBV3-1 (or the pseudogene TRBV3-2) and TRBJ1-5; 7 bases fit TRBD1. Trimming took 1 base from V and 1 from J; bases not matched to a gene: 1. The CDR3 is 15 amino acids. The V gene's germline CDR1 is LGHDT and CDR2 YNNKEL (reference sequence). DNA for the CDR3: TGTGCCAGCAGCCAAGGGGGACAGAGCAATCAGCCCCAGCATTTT. Translating it yields CASSQGGQSNQPQHF.

The V call is TRBV5-8, the J call TRBJ1-5, with D possibly matching TRBD1 (5 bases). Germline CDR1 is SGHTS and CDR2 is YDEGEE. The CDR3 contains 15 residues. The germline V and J ends were trimmed by 4 bases and 2 bases, with 13 bases remaining between them. Here the CDR3 DNA reads TGTGCCAGCAGCCCGGGGGAGACAGGCAATCAGCCCCAGCATTTT. This sequence encodes CASSPGETGNQPQHF.

This chain connects TRBV5-1 to TRBJ2-2; 8 bases are a match to TRBD1. This CDR3 is 15 amino acids long. Germline loops: CDR1 SGHRS, CDR2 YFSETQ. With 6 bases clipped from V and 6 bases from J, the junction kept 10 bases outside the gene matches. The CDR3 DNA sequence: TGCGCCAGCACTAGCGACAGGGGTTTTTCCGGGGAGCTGTTTTTT. It encodes CASTSDRGFSGELFF.

This chain links TRBV11-3 with TRBJ2-7; D is ambiguous. The germline V gene has CDR1 SGHNT and CDR2 YENEEA. CDR3 length: 11 residues. The V gene lost 2 bases and the J gene lost 6 bases, with 5 bases spanning the gap. CDR3 DNA sequence: TGTGCCAGCAGCTTATTAGGCGAGCAGTACTTC. It yields the protein CASSLLGEQYF.

This clone was observed a single time. The rearrangement uses TRBV10-3 and TRBJ1-6; D is ambiguous. CDR3 length: 14 residues. Germline V CDR1 and CDR2: ENHRY, SYGVKD. V lost 2 bases and J lost 11, with 13 bases in between. The CDR3 reads CAISEQENRTPLHF. DNA of the CDR3: TGTGCCATCAGTGAGCAGGAGAACAGAACACCCCTCCACTTT.

This clone has just a few counts. The chain recombines TRBV30 with TRBJ2-7, with 8 positions matching TRBD2. The CDR3 covers 13 residues. Germline CDR1 and CDR2: GTSNPN and SVGIG (reference sequence). V lost 7 bases to trimming and J lost 2 bases; unmatched junction nucleotides: 7. In DNA form, the CDR3 reads TGTGCCTCGGGAGGGACCAAAACCTACGAGCAGTACTTC. Its translation: CASGGTKTYEQYF.

This clone appeared a single time. The V and J genes are TRBV11-3 and TRBJ2-7; 8 nucleotides line up with TRBD1. Unmatched junction bases numbered 3, after V lost 3 bases and J lost 5 bases. The germline V gene has CDR1 SGHNT and CDR2 YENEEA. The CDR3 totals 13 residues. The CDR3 DNA follows: TGTGCCAGCAGCTTCGACAGGGGTGACGAGCAGTACTTC. Amino acids: CASSFDRGDEQYF.

The V call is TRBV24-1, the J call TRBJ2-4, with a possible D match to TRBD1 (6 bases). This CDR3 has 14 residues. With 2 bases removed from V and 8 bases from J, the gap between germline ends came to 12 bases. CDR1 KGHDR and CDR2 SFDVKD come from the germline V gene. The CDR3 region is CATSDSTGRDIQYF. DNA for the CDR3: TGTGCCACCAGTGATTCTACAGGGCGGGACATTCAGTACTTC.

The V and J genes are TRBV15 and TRBJ1-3, with unresolved D. This CDR3 has 14 amino acids. Trimming stripped 4 bases from V and 4 bases from J, with 11 bases between. The germline V gene encodes CDR1 LNHNV and CDR2 YYDKDF (reference sequence). The CDR3 sequence: CATSTPGSGNTIYF. CDR3 bases: TGTGCCACCAGCACACCGGGCTCGGGAAACACCATATATTTT.

The V gene is TRBV4-3, the J gene TRBJ1-4, with 8 bases matching TRBD1. This CDR3 contains 18 residues. Germline lookup yields CDR1 LGHNA and CDR2 YSLEER. The J segment lost 7 bases and the V segment lost 0 bases, leaving 13 bases of the junction unmatched. The CDR3 reads CASSQDRARGHGVEKLFF. CDR3 DNA: TGCGCCAGCAGCCAAGATAGGGCCAGGGGGCATGGGGTTGAAAAACTGTTTTTT.

The chain employs TRBV30 and TRBJ1-4; the D gene is possibly TRBD1 (6 bases). Trimming stripped 0 bases from V and 8 bases from J, with 13 bases between. Germline assignment: CDR1 GTSNPN and CDR2 SVGIG (reference sequence). The CDR3 loop spans 14 amino acids. CDR3 coding DNA: TGTGCCTGGAGTGTTAGGGGGTTTGGGGAAAAACTGTTTTTT. Its protein product is CAWSVRGFGEKLFF.

J is TRBJ1-6 and V is TRBV5-4; 11 bases agree with TRBD1. The CDR3 runs 16 residues. The trim removed 4 bases at V and 7 bases at J, leaving 7 bases unmatched. Germline lookup yields CDR1 SGHNT and CDR2 YYREEE (reference sequence). CDR3 in DNA: TGTGCCAGCAGCACAGGACAGGGGGCTACGAATTCACCCCTCCACTTT. This encodes CASSTGQGATNSPLHF.

The genes are TRBV27 and TRBJ1-6; no firm D call. The germline gives CDR1 MNHEY, CDR2 SMNVEV (reference sequence). Trimming took off 6 bases at V and 3 bases at J, with 6 bases between the two ends. This CDR3 contains 13 residues. CDR3 bases: TGTGCCAGCAGAAAACACTATAATTCACCCCTCCACTTT. Residues: CASRKHYNSPLHF.

The chain combines TRBV7-7 with TRBJ2-7; 7 nucleotides line up with TRBD2. V was pared by 1 base and J by 4 bases, with 1 base of the junction left unmatched. CDR3 length: 13 residues. Germline CDR1 SSHAT, CDR2 FNYEAQ (reference sequence). CDR3 sequence (DNA): TGTGCCAGCAGCTTAGGGGAGGGGTACGAGCAGTACTTC. Translating gives CASSLGEGYEQYF.

The V and J genes are TRBV28 and TRBJ2-3; 13 nucleotides match TRBD2. Germline lookup yields CDR1 MDHEN and CDR2 SYDVKM. The CDR3 sequence is 15 residues long. The J segment lost 1 base and the V segment lost 6 bases, leaving 1 base of the junction unmatched. CDR3 DNA sequence: TGTGCCAGCAGGGGGACTAGCGGGGGCACAGATACGCAGTATTTT. Protein: CASRGTSGGTDTQYF.

The chain recombines TRBV5-1 with TRBJ2-7, with TRBD1 matching over 7 bases. J was trimmed by 4 bases and V by 0 bases; bases with no gene match: 7. The germline V gene encodes CDR1 SGHRS and CDR2 YFSETQ. The CDR3 loop spans 15 amino acids. This CDR3 is CASSLEGTAPYEQYF. CDR3 sequence (DNA): TGCGCCAGCAGCTTGGAGGGGACAGCCCCTTACGAGCAGTACTTC.

The chain couples TRBV4-2 to TRBJ2-5; D uncertain. The CDR3 sequence is 15 residues long. Trimming cost V 0 bases and J 4 bases, with 12 bases left between them. The germline V gene encodes CDR1 LGHNA and CDR2 YNFKEQ. This CDR3 is CASSQDTAAGETQYF. The CDR3 DNA reads TGTGCCAGCAGCCAAGATACGGCAGCAGGAGAGACCCAGTACTTC.

The chain joins TRBV15 to TRBJ2-7; 7 nucleotides agree with TRBD1. CDR3 size: 14 residues. Germline trimming cut 4 bases from V and 3 bases from J; bases unmatched to any gene: 6. Germline assignment: CDR1 LNHNV and CDR2 YYDKDF (reference sequence). The CDR3 sequence: CATSTYRGGYEQYF. CDR3 nucleotides: TGTGCCACCAGCACCTACAGGGGCGGCTACGAGCAGTACTTC.

This clone was seen a single time. The rearrangement links TRBV7-2 to TRBJ1-3; perhaps TRBD1 as D (6 bases). Germline V CDR1 and CDR2: SGHTA, FQGNSA. V shed 3 bases and J shed 2 bases, with 11 bases lying between them. There are 15 residues in the CDR3. CDR3 nucleotides: TGTGCCAGCAGCTTGAACAGGGTGGCTGGAAACACCATATATTTT. This gives the protein CASSLNRVAGNTIYF. Looking up the rest from reference TRBV7-2 and TRBJ1-3 gives the full variable domain: GAGVSQSPSNKVTEKGKDVELRCDPISGHTALYWYRQSLGQGLEFLIYFQGNSAPDKSGLPSDRFSAERTGGSVSTLTIQRTQQEDSAVYLCASSLNRVAGNTIYFGEGSWLTVV.

V and J are TRBV28 and TRBJ1-2; possibly TRBD1 for D (5 bases). This CDR3 is 14 amino acids long. Germline assignment: CDR1 MDHEN and CDR2 SYDVKM. Trimming removed 7 bases from V and 5 bases from J, with 17 bases in between. CDR3 region: CASTQRRGKYGYTF. Written as DNA, the CDR3 is TGTGCCAGCACCCAGAGGAGGGGCAAGTATGGCTACACCTTC.

The chain links TRBV24-1 to TRBJ2-1; D possibly matches TRBD1 or TRBD2 (6 bases each). Per germline, CDR1 KGHDR and CDR2 SFDVKD. The V end was cut by 5 bases, the J end by 6 bases, with 22 bases between. The CDR3 loop spans 17 amino acids. The CDR3 is CATSAAGVGTALNEQFF. CDR3 in DNA: TGTGCCACCAGTGCGGCAGGGGTGGGGACTGCACTCAATGAGCAGTTCTTC.

V and J are TRBV11-3 and TRBJ1-1; D uncertain. The CDR3 spans 14 residues. Germline V gene data show CDR1 as SGHNT and CDR2 as YENEEA. The V end was cut by 3 bases, the J end by 1 base, with 9 bases between. The CDR3 sequence: CASSLPGPNTEAFF. The CDR3 coding sequence is TGTGCCAGCAGCTTGCCCGGGCCGAACACTGAAGCTTTCTTT.

The CDR3 DNA is TGTGCCAGCAGTGGGCCCGGAGTTAGTAGGGAAAAACTGTTTTTT. This sequence encodes CASSGPGVSREKLFF. V usage is TRBV2 and J usage is TRBJ1-4; no clear D gene. The CDR3 consists of 15 residues. V shed 4 bases and J shed 8 bases, with 17 bases lying between them. CDR1 SNHLY and CDR2 FYNNEI come from the germline V gene.